A single sample is the source of the 16 T cell receptor beta chains below, sequenced in a study of identical twins. TCRdb redid the calling of the 5' RACE reads with MiXCR, one entry per CDR3 protein. There are some 97,000 distinct CDR3 sequences in the sample; 5.9% occur only once, and 10% to 15% lies in the top ten. The sample comprised memory T cells sorted from blood. The receptors derive from a woman aged 45-59 years in good health.

In its sample, this clonotype was seen a few times. The chain couples TRBV10-3 to TRBJ2-1, with TRBD2 matching over 13 bases. V lost 6 bases, J lost 1 base, and 15 bases stayed unmatched. The CDR3 consists of 20 residues. Germline V lookup: CDR1 ENHRY, CDR2 SYGVKD. The CDR3 loop is CAIRGSPGLAGLGSYNEQFF. Written as DNA, the CDR3 is TGTGCCATCAGAGGGAGCCCGGGACTAGCGGGATTGGGGTCCTACAATGAGCAGTTCTTC.

This clonotype was counted at least ten times. The chain couples TRBV6-2 or TRBV6-3 to TRBJ2-1; 7 bases are a match to TRBD2. The V and J ends lost 0 bases and 4 bases, in that order; junction bases with no gene match: 9. The CDR3 length is 17 residues. Germline V CDR1 and CDR2: MNHEY, SVGEGT. The CDR3 coding sequence is TGTGCCAGCAGTTACTCTACCCCGCGGGGGATTTACAATGAGCAGTTCTTC. Its translation: CASSYSTPRGIYNEQFF.

V gene TRBV12-5 combines with J gene TRBJ2-7; 7 nucleotides agree with TRBD2. With V trimmed by 1 base and J by 1 base, 13 bases remained unmatched. Germline CDR1 reads LGHNT; CDR2 reads FRNRAP. The CDR3 runs 18 residues. The CDR3 region has the DNA TGTGCTAGTGGTTTGGAATCTCGGACTAGACTGGTGTCCTACGAGCAGTACTTC. This codes for CASGLESRTRLVSYEQYF.

There are a few counts of this clonotype. The chain has TRBV12-3 or TRBV12-4 and TRBJ1-2; D remains unclear. Trimming took off 5 bases at V and 2 bases at J, with 9 bases between the two ends. CDR3 length: 13 amino acids. DNA for the CDR3: TGTGCCAGCAGTCTCCGGGAGAACTATGGCTACACCTTC. Its translation: CASSLRENYGYTF.

Regarding this clonotype: The junction departs from the called germline gene at one end, perhaps through a read error. The chain is built from TRBV19 and TRBJ1-2, with D hard to call. From germline, CDR1 is LNHDA and CDR2 SQIVND (reference sequence). The CDR3 totals 15 residues. CDR3 sequence: CTSKGTGGMGYGYTF. The CDR3, as DNA: TGTACCAGTAAGGGTACTGGAGGCATGGGCTATGGCTACACCTTC.

In its sample, this clonotype was seen a few times. The gene calls are TRBV20-1 and TRBJ1-1; D gene ambiguous. Trimming left V 6 bases short and J 3 bases short, with 17 bases between. CDR1 is DFQATT and CDR2 is SNEGSKA in the germline V gene (reference sequence). CDR3 length: 14 residues. CDR3 bases: TGCAGTGCAGTGGAGGGTGTCGGGTACACTGAAGCTTTCTTT. Its translation: CSAVEGVGYTEAFF.

In its sample, this clonotype was seen many times. The chain combines TRBV5-5 with TRBJ2-2; no firm D call. Germline values: CDR1 SGHKS, CDR2 YYEKEE (reference sequence). This CDR3 region has 14 residues. The V and J ends lost 4 bases and 3 bases respectively, with 10 bases between them. CDR3 nucleotides: TGTGCCAGCAGCCGGGCGTTCGACACCGGGGAGCTGTTTTTT. This gives the protein CASSRAFDTGELFF.

The genes are TRBV7-2 and TRBJ2-1, with D perhaps matching TRBD1 (5 bases). Trimming took 4 bases from V and 8 from J, leaving 9 bases between them. The CDR3 extends over 12 amino acids. CDR1 SGHTA and CDR2 FQGNSA come from the germline V gene. This chain's CDR3 is CASSSGWYEQFF. DNA of the CDR3: TGTGCCAGCAGCTCAGGGTGGTATGAGCAGTTCTTC.

The sample holds many counts of this clonotype. The V call is TRBV29-1, the J call TRBJ2-3; 9 positions match TRBD1. The CDR3 has 15 amino acids. Per the germline V gene, CDR1 is SQVTM and CDR2 is ANQGSEA. The V and J ends lost 7 bases and 4 bases, in that order; junction bases with no gene match: 12. Written as DNA, the CDR3 is TGCAGCGCCCGGTTGTCAGACAGGGGGGCAGATACGCAGTATTTT. Translated, it gives CSARLSDRGADTQYF.

This clonotype has a count of ten or more. J is TRBJ1-4 and V is TRBV6-5; D unresolved. Germline-derived CDR1 and CDR2 are MNHEY and SVGAGI. This CDR3 has 14 amino acids. V lost 8 bases to trimming and J lost 4 bases, with 14 bases between them. In DNA form, the CDR3 reads TGTGCCAGCGGCCAGACGTGGGGTAATGAAAAACTGTTTTTT. This translates into CASGQTWGNEKLFF.

The rearrangement uses TRBV12-5 and TRBJ2-6, with a tentative D call TRBD2 (5 bases). Trimming took 0 bases from V and 0 from J, leaving 9 bases between them. Germline CDR1 LGHNT, CDR2 FRNRAP. The CDR3 is made up of 17 amino acids. This chain's CDR3 is CASGLVRGSSGANVLTF. In DNA form, the CDR3 reads TGTGCTAGTGGTTTGGTACGGGGAAGCTCTGGGGCCAACGTCCTGACTTTC.

Many counts were recorded for this clonotype. V gene TRBV7-9 combines with J gene TRBJ1-5; 7 nucleotides align to TRBD1. V trimming: 4 bases; J trimming: 4 bases; junction bases outside the gene matches: 10. Germline-derived CDR1 and CDR2 are SEHNR and FQNEAQ (reference sequence). The CDR3 has 16 residues. The CDR3 protein is CASSSNRDRGNQPQHF. The CDR3 nucleotides read TGTGCCAGCAGCTCCAACCGGGACAGAGGAAATCAGCCCCAGCATTTT.

This clonotype has ten or more counts. This chain joins TRBV20-1 and TRBJ1-1; a possible D gene is TRBD1 (5 bases). V lost 0 bases, J lost 4 bases, and 9 bases lay in between. The germline V gene encodes CDR1 DFQATT and CDR2 SNEGSKA (reference sequence). CDR3 size: 13 residues. This chain's CDR3 is CSARDVGGTEAFF. The DNA of the CDR3 is TGCAGTGCTAGAGATGTCGGGGGCACTGAAGCTTTCTTT.

In its sample, this clonotype was seen many times. V gene TRBV5-1 combines with J gene TRBJ2-7; D is undetermined. Deletions cut 2 bases from V and 0 bases from J, with 9 bases between. The CDR3 totals 14 residues. Germline CDR1 reads SGHRS; CDR2 reads YFSETQ. CDR3 sequence (DNA): TGCGCCAGCAGCTTCCGTTCGGACTCCTACGAGCAGTACTTC. Protein: CASSFRSDSYEQYF.

This clonotype is judged medium-sized. The chain recombines TRBV9 with TRBJ2-7, with 7 bases that match TRBD1. V trimming: 0 bases; J trimming: 3 bases; junction bases outside the gene matches: 6. CDR1 and CDR2 from the germline V gene are SGDLS and YYNGEE. The CDR3 sequence is 15 residues long. CDR3 sequence: CASSVGQGKSYEQYF. The CDR3 nucleotides read TGTGCCAGCAGCGTAGGACAGGGCAAAAGCTACGAGCAGTACTTC.

Points on this clonotype: This may arise from a read error, as a much more abundant clone is one base away. V and J are TRBV7-3 and TRBJ1-2; the match to TRBD1 covers 11 bases. Germline CDR1 SGHTA, CDR2 FQGTGA. The CDR3 has 12 residues. The CDR3 reads CASSPGTGGFPF. The CDR3, as DNA: TGTGCCAGCAGCCCCGGGACAGGGGGTTTCCCCTTC.